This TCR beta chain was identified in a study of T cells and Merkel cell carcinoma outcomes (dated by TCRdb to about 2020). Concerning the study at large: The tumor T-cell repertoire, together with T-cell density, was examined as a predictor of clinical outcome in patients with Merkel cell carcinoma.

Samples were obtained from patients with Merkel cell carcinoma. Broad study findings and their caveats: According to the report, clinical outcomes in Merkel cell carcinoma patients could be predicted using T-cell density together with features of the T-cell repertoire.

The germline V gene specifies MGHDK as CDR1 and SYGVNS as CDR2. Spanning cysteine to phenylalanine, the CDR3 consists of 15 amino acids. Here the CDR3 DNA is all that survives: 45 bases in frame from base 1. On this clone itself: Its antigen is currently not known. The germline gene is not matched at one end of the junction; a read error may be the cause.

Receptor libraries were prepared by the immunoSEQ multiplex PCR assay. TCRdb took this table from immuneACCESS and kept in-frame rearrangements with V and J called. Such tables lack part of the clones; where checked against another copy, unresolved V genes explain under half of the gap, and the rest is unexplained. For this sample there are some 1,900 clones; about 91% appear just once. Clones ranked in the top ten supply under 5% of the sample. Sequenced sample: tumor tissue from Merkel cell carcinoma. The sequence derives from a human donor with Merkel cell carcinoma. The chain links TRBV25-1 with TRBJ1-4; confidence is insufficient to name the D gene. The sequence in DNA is TGCGGGGTGCCAGGTCAAAGTAGGCCCCTGGAAAAACTGTTTTTT. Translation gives CGVPGQSRPLEKLFF. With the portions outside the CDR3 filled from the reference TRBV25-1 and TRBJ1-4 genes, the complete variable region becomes EADIYQTPRYLVIGTGKKITLECSQTMGHDKMYWYQQDPGMELHLIHYSYGVNSTEKGDLSSESTVSRIRTEHFPLTLESARPSHTSQYLCGVPGQSRPLEKLFFGSGTQLSVL.